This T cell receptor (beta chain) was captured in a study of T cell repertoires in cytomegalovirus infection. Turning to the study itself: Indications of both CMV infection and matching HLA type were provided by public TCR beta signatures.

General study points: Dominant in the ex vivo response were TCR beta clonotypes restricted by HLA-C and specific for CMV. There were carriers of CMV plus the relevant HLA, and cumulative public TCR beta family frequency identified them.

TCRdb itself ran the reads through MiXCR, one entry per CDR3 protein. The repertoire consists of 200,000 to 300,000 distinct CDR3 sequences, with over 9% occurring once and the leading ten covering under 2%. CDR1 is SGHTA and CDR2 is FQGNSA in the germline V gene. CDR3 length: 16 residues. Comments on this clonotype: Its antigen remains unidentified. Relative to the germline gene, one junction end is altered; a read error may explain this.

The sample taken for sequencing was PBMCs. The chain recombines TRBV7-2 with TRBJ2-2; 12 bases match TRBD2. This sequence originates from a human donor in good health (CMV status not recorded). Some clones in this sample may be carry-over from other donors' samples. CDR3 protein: CASSPPSGGAAEEQFF. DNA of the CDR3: TGTGCCAGCAGCCCACCTAGCGGGGGGGCCGCCGAGGAGCAGTTTTTT.